The following is a T cell receptor (beta chain) sequence with its context. Amplified regions were TCR beta CDR3 sequences from RNA transcripts. RT-PCR in the first round (using the HTBI primer set) targeted the TCR CDR3. One entry per CDR3 protein results from TCRdb running MiXCR on the multiplex PCR reads. Of around 610,000 distinct CDR3 sequences in the sample, 14% to 15% were seen once. The CDR3 has 14 amino acids. Germline CDR1 is MDHEN and CDR2 is SYDVKM. With V trimmed by 6 bases and J by 9 bases, 8 bases remained unmatched. Uncontrolled infection, other autoimmune disease, pregnancy or lactation excluded patients. This sample was taken from a study of T cells in Graves' hyperthyroidism and ophthalmopathy.

The source of this sequence is a woman aged 40 to 50 with Graves' ophthalmopathy. Sequencing was carried out using blood. The chain employs TRBV28 and TRBJ1-6; TRBD1 aligns across 7 bases. CDR3 nucleotide sequence: TGTGCCAGCAGGTCAGGGGGAATGGGTTCACCCCTCCACTTT. This sequence encodes CASRSGGMGSPLHF.